These 5 T cell receptor beta chains were all obtained from the same sample, sequenced in a study of post-analysis software for immune sequencing data. Study results and caveats: Patients showed TRBV5-6, TRBV5-1 and TRBV20-1 among five TRBV segments more frequent than in controls.

Sequencing libraries made from TCR beta cDNA carried unique molecular identifiers. Using its own MiXCR run on the PCR reads, TCRdb lists one record per CDR3 protein. Altogether about 200,000 distinct CDR3 sequences are present, around 29% being singletons, with the ten largest covering about 3.7%. These receptors' antigens are unknown. Sequencing used blood. All receptors derive from a girl under 18 with multiple sclerosis.

V usage is TRBV4-2 and J usage is TRBJ2-5; 12 positions agree with TRBD2. With the DNA end fitting TRBJ2-1 better, the J assignment may be wrong. This CDR3 is 18 amino acids long. Germline loops: CDR1 LGHNA, CDR2 YNFKEQ. The CDR3 protein is CASSQLHWTSGTGETQFF. CDR3 DNA sequence: TGTGCCAGCAGCCAGCTCCATTGGACTAGCGGGACGGGAGAGACCCAGTTCTTC.

This clonotype showed up just a few times. The V gene is TRBV28, the J gene TRBJ1-6, with 7 bases lining up with TRBD1. This CDR3 spans 14 amino acids. Germline values: CDR1 MDHEN, CDR2 SYDVKM. J lost 7 bases, V lost 4 bases, and 4 bases had no gene match. The DNA for the CDR3 is TGTGCCAGCAGTTCGGGACAGCAAAATTCACCCCTCCACTTT. Residues: CASSSGQQNSPLHF.

On this clonotype itself: One base away lies a much larger clone, so this may be a sequencing read error. V and J are TRBV5-1 and TRBJ2-1; D is tentatively TRBD1 or TRBD2 (5 bases each). With the DNA end fitting TRBJ2-7 better, the J assignment may be wrong. The CDR3 is made up of 17 amino acids. Germline CDR1 SGHRS, CDR2 YFSETQ. CDR3 DNA sequence: TGCGCCAGCAGCTTGGGGGGGAACCGGGGACGCTACAATGAGCAGTACTTC. Protein sequence: CASSLGGNRGRYNEQYF.

V and J are TRBV29-1 and TRBJ2-1, with TRBD1 matching 8 bases. Trimming took 6 bases from V and 6 from J; bases not matched to a gene: 7. CDR3 size: 13 residues. Germline V gene lookup returns CDR1 SQVTM and CDR2 ANQGSEA. CDR3 in DNA: TGCAGCGTGGAACCCAGGGGGCGCAATGAGCAGTTCTTC. Protein sequence: CSVEPRGRNEQFF.

On this clonotype: One end of the junction fails to match germline, which may point to a read error. This chain links TRBV7-9 with TRBJ2-7; perhaps TRBD1 as D (7 bases). Per germline, CDR1 SEHNR and CDR2 FQNEAQ (reference sequence). This CDR3 comprises 16 residues. The CDR3 region is CASSLAEGQNPYEQYF. The CDR3 nucleotides are TGCGCCAGCAGCTTAGCGGAGGGACAGAACCCCTACGAGCAGTACTTC.